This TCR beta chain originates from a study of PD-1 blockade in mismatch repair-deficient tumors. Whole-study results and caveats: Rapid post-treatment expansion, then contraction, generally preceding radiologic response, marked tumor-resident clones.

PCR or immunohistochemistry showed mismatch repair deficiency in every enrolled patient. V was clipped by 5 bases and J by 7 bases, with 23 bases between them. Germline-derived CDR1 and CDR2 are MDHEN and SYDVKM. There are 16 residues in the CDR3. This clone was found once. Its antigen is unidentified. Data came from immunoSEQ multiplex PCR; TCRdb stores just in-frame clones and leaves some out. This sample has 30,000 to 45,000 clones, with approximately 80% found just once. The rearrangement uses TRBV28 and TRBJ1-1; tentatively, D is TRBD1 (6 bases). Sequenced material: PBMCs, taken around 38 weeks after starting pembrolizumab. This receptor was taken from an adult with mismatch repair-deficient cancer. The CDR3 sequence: CASSPPTGTKRLEAFF. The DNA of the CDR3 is TGTGCCAGCAGTCCACCTACAGGGACCAAACGCCTTGAAGCTTTCTTT. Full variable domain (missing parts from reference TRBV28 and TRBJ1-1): DVKVTQSSRYLVKRTGEKVFLECVQDMDHENMFWYRQDPGLGLRLIYFSYDVKMKEKGDIPEGYSVSREKKERFSLILESASTNQTSMYLCASSPPTGTKRLEAFFGQGTRLTVV.